This T cell receptor (beta chain) emerged from a study of neurological immune-mediated disorders. Looked up from germline, CDR1 is DFQATT and CDR2 is SNEGSKA (reference sequence). This CDR3 contains 16 residues. With 7 bases clipped from V and 1 base from J, the junction kept 7 bases outside the gene matches. 5'RACE generated cDNA with 10-nucleotide random UMIs. Each CDR3 protein is one row after TCRdb ran MiXCR on the 5' RACE reads. The table lists roughly 98,000 distinct CDR3 sequences, roughly an eighth of them singletons, with 5% in the top ten. The time point: longitudinal time-point 2. This clonotype was recorded at least ten times.

The clonotype was recovered from a female donor with HTLV-1-associated myelopathy (HAM/TSP). V gene TRBV20-1 combines with J gene TRBJ2-1; 13 nucleotides agree with TRBD2. Source material: PBMCs. For the CDR3, the DNA is TGCAGTGTACCGGGACTAGCGGGGAATTCCTACAATGAGCAGTTCTTC. Amino acid sequence: CSVPGLAGNSYNEQFF.